The text below deals with one T cell receptor (beta chain). The antigen remains undetermined. This entry is derived from a study of PD-1 blockade in classical Hodgkin lymphoma. Relapses following autologous stem cell transplantation were seen in all patients, with brentuximab vedotin exposure varying. Patients' outcomes at their best amounted to complete response, partial response or progressive disease. Study results and caveats: Repertoire differences lack defined causes, possibly disease activity or prior therapy. CD4+ but not CD8+ TCR diversity rose significantly by C4D1.

TCRdb keeps only in-frame clones here, not all; method: immunoSEQ multiplex PCR. The sample lists fewer than 100,000 clones, under 90% occurring once. V lost 7 bases to trimming and J lost 0 bases; unmatched junction nucleotides: 1. CDR3 size: 15 residues. In germline, CDR1 is PRHDT, CDR2 FYEKMQ (reference sequence). The rearrangement uses TRBV13 and TRBJ2-1; 12 bases are shared with TRBD2. This material consisted of peripheral blood mononuclear cells (PBMCs), taken at baseline. This sequence originates from a human donor with classical Hodgkin lymphoma. This CDR3 reads CASTTSGSSYNEQFF. The CDR3 DNA follows: TGTGCCAGCACGACTAGCGGGAGCTCCTACAATGAGCAGTTCTTC.